The 29 T cell receptor beta chains in this list originate from one sample, sequenced in a study of T cells after yellow fever vaccination (dated by TCRdb to about 2019). In light of the paper, this sample's treatment or condition label describes: live attenuated yellow fever vaccine strain. Library preparation was by 5' RACE. Reads for this sample came from an Illumina HiSeq 2500. TCRdb trimmed the raw reads at Q25, called clones with MiXCR and kept productive beta chains. Each record represents a unique CDR3 protein, reported with the most common genes and DNA among its rows. This sample lists 160,000 or so distinct CDR3 sequences; 6% to 7.5% were detected once. The ten largest clones take up approximately 2.5% of the sample. The sample here was CD4+ T cells sorted from PBMCs, taken 5 to 6 days after the first yellow fever vaccination. Receptor source: a young man who received the YFV17D yellow fever vaccine.

This clonotype was seen a handful of times. The V call is TRBV5-4, the J call TRBJ1-1, with TRBD1 matching over 9 bases. The CDR3 totals 15 residues. Germline V CDR1 and CDR2: SGHNT, YYREEE (reference sequence). Trimming at V came to 0 bases and at J to 4 bases, leaving 4 bases not matched to a gene. The CDR3 region is CASSLDRGHGTEAFF. The DNA for the CDR3 is TGTGCCAGCAGCTTGGACAGGGGGCATGGCACTGAAGCTTTCTTT.

This clonotype was found many times. This chain joins TRBV5-5 and TRBJ1-1; D possibly corresponds to TRBD1 (6 bases). V shed 1 base and J shed 10 bases, with 20 bases lying between them. The CDR3 length is 15 residues. The V gene's germline CDR1 is SGHKS and CDR2 YYEKEE (reference sequence). CDR3 DNA sequence: TGTGCCAGCAGCTTGAATCGACAGGCTCTGGTGGGAGCTTTCTTT. This gives the protein CASSLNRQALVGAFF.

This clonotype appeared many times. Sequence at one end of the junction differs from germline and may be a read error. The rearrangement uses TRBV20-1 and TRBJ1-3; 8 bases line up with TRBD1. This CDR3 has 14 amino acids. The germline V gene has CDR1 DFQATT and CDR2 SNEGSKA (reference sequence). The DNA of the CDR3 is TGCAGCGCTAGACAGGGGAGTGGTGGAAACACCATATATTTT. It yields the protein CSARQGSGGNTIYF.

This clonotype was counted ten times or more. The J gene is TRBJ2-3, the V gene TRBV20-1, with 12 bases matching TRBD1. The junction had 1 base not matched to a gene; V was cut back by 4 bases and J by 2 bases. CDR3 size: 14 residues. Germline V CDR1 and CDR2: DFQATT, SNEGSKA (reference sequence). The CDR3 is CSATGQGATDTQYF. The CDR3 DNA sequence: TGCAGTGCTACGGGACAGGGGGCCACAGATACGCAGTATTTT.

This clonotype has at least ten counts. The chain carries TRBV2 and TRBJ1-2; D not resolved. The CDR3 loop spans 14 amino acids. V lost 6 bases and J lost 7, with 18 bases in between. Germline assignment: CDR1 SNHLY and CDR2 FYNNEI. CDR3: CASSPLSGESGYTF. The DNA of the CDR3 is TGTGCCAGCAGCCCACTAAGTGGGGAAAGTGGCTACACCTTC.

The chain joins TRBV12-3 or TRBV12-4 to TRBJ1-5, with D possibly being TRBD1 (6 bases). V lost 8 bases to trimming and J lost 3 bases, with 17 bases between them. The CDR3 has 15 amino acids. CDR3 nucleotides: TGTGCCAGCGCTAACAGGGACCTCGACAATCAGCCCCAGCATTTT. This gives the protein CASANRDLDNQPQHF.

This clonotype was seen ten or more times. This chain connects TRBV12-3 or TRBV12-4 to TRBJ2-7, with a weak D call TRBD1 (5 bases). The CDR3 covers 12 residues. Trimming stripped 5 bases from V and 7 bases from J, with 12 bases between. For the CDR3, the DNA is TGTGCCAGCAGTAGACCTCCAGGGGAGCAGTACTTC. Protein: CASSRPPGEQYF.

The gene calls are TRBV7-3 and TRBJ2-5; 8 bases agree with TRBD1. The germline CDR1 and CDR2 sequences are SGHTA and FQGTGA. The CDR3 spans 15 residues. V shed 5 bases, J shed 1 base, and the junction held 6 bases outside the gene matches. This CDR3 is CASSTGQGAQETQYF. CDR3 nucleotides: TGTGCCAGCAGCACCGGACAGGGAGCCCAAGAGACCCAGTACTTC.

This clonotype was recorded a few times. V and J are TRBV5-1 and TRBJ2-2; TRBD1 or TRBD2 may be the D gene (5 bases each). Germline V gene sequence: CDR1 SGHRS, CDR2 YFSETQ. CDR3 length: 15 amino acids. V shed 5 bases and J shed 0 bases, with 11 bases lying between them. The CDR3 loop is CASSFGTPNTGELFF. CDR3 DNA: TGCGCCAGCAGTTTCGGGACCCCGAACACCGGGGAGCTGTTTTTT.

The V call is TRBV29-1, the J call TRBJ1-5; no reliable D call. CDR1 is SQVTM, CDR2 ANQGSEA, per germline. The CDR3 is 13 amino acids. Deletions cut 4 bases from V and 1 base from J, with 8 bases between. The CDR3 DNA is TGCAGCGTTGTACCGGAGAGCAATCAGCCCCAGCATTTT. It translates to CSVVPESNQPQHF. Filled out from reference TRBV29-1 and TRBJ1-5, the complete variable domain reads SAVISQKPSRDICQRGTSLTIQCQVDSQVTMMFWYRQQPGQSLTLIATANQGSEATYESGFVIDKFPISRPNLTFSTLTVSNMSPEDSSIYLCSVVPESNQPQHFGDGTRLSIL.

This clonotype was detected only a few times. V usage is TRBV5-1 and J usage is TRBJ1-6; a possible D gene is TRBD1 (6 bases). V lost 0 bases to trimming and J lost 7 bases, with 8 bases between them. Germline-derived CDR1 and CDR2 are SGHRS and YFSETQ. The CDR3 has 14 amino acids. The CDR3 loop reads CASSLGQANSPLHF. CDR3 nucleotides: TGCGCCAGCAGCTTGGGACAGGCCAATTCACCCCTCCACTTT.

This clonotype was observed at least ten times. The chain is built from TRBV7-2 and TRBJ2-3; D may be TRBD2 (5 bases). The V gene lost 3 bases and the J gene lost 6 bases, with 10 bases spanning the gap. CDR3 length equals 13 residues. The germline V gene encodes CDR1 SGHTA and CDR2 FQGNSA. CDR3 loop: CASSFLPGDTQYF. DNA for the CDR3: TGTGCCAGCAGCTTCCTCCCGGGGGATACGCAGTATTTT.

The chain links TRBV6-1 to TRBJ2-5, with 10 nucleotides matching TRBD1. Germline assignment: CDR1 MNHNS and CDR2 SASEGT. This CDR3 is built from 15 residues. Losses at the gene ends were 6 bases for V and 4 bases for J; bases not matched to a gene: 8. DNA for the CDR3: TGTGCCAGCAGACCCTCGACAGGGGGCTCAGAGACCCAGTACTTC. Amino acid sequence: CASRPSTGGSETQYF.

This clonotype appeared many times. V is TRBV5-1 and J is TRBJ1-2; 7 bases align to TRBD1. The CDR3 extends over 16 amino acids. CDR1 SGHRS and CDR2 YFSETQ come from the germline V gene. With V trimmed by 5 bases and J by 2 bases, 12 bases remained unmatched. The CDR3 here is CASSSPGGLANYGYTF. The CDR3 DNA follows: TGCGCCAGCAGTAGCCCAGGGGGTCTCGCGAACTATGGCTACACCTTC. The entire variable domain, with the rest obtained from reference TRBV5-1 and TRBJ1-2, is as follows: KAGVTQTPRYLIKTRGQQVTLSCSPISGHRSVSWYQQTPGQGLQFLFEYFSETQRNKGNFPGRFSGRQFSNSRSEMNVSTLELGDSALYLCASSSPGGLANYGYTFGSGTRLTVV.

The V gene is TRBV5-1, the J gene TRBJ1-1; the match to TRBD1 covers 7 bases. CDR1 and CDR2 from the germline V gene are SGHRS and YFSETQ. This CDR3 contains 14 residues. V lost 7 bases, J lost 5 bases, and 11 bases stayed unmatched. In DNA form, the CDR3 reads TGCGCCAGCGGCTCCCTGCAGGGGGGGACTGAAGCTTTCTTT. Translated, it gives CASGSLQGGTEAFF.

The table lists this clonotype with many counts. The J gene is TRBJ2-3, the V gene TRBV27; tentatively, D is TRBD1 (6 bases). This CDR3 region has 15 residues. V lost 5 bases and J lost 4, with 16 bases in between. The germline V gene has CDR1 MNHEY and CDR2 SMNVEV (reference sequence). CDR3 loop: CASSQDRRLPDTQYF. DNA of the CDR3: TGTGCCAGCAGTCAAGACAGGAGGCTACCAGATACGCAGTATTTT.

This clonotype was seen more than once but under ten times. This chain connects TRBV7-2 to TRBJ2-3; the D is unclear. Per the germline V gene, CDR1 is SGHTA and CDR2 is FQGNSA. The ends were cut back, 5 bases at V and 6 bases at J, with 12 bases in the middle. This CDR3 has 13 amino acids. The CDR3 sequence is CASSPTGLDTQYF. CDR3 nucleotide sequence: TGTGCCAGCAGCCCCACCGGGTTGGATACGCAGTATTTT.

This clonotype has a count of ten or more. The rearrangement links TRBV10-3 to TRBJ2-2; D perhaps matches TRBD1 (5 bases). The V gene's germline CDR1 is ENHRY and CDR2 SYGVKD. Trimming removed 4 bases at V and 0 bases at J, with 9 bases between. The CDR3 contains 15 residues. The CDR3 sequence: CAISVQTANTGELFF. The CDR3 region has the DNA TGTGCCATCAGTGTTCAGACAGCGAACACCGGGGAGCTGTTTTTT.

The rearrangement joins TRBV6-6 to TRBJ1-2; D is uncertain. CDR1 is MNHNY and CDR2 is SVGAGI in the germline V gene (reference sequence). The V end lost 0 bases, the J end lost 7 bases, and 3 bases lay between the germline ends. The CDR3 covers 11 residues. The CDR3 nucleotides are TGTGCCAGCAGTTACTCCCCTGGCTACACCTTC. This gives the protein CASSYSPGYTF.

This clonotype was seen at least ten times. The chain links TRBV20-1 to TRBJ2-1, with 8 bases matching TRBD2. Germline V gene data show CDR1 as DFQATT and CDR2 as SNEGSKA (reference sequence). With 0 bases clipped from V and 7 bases from J, the junction kept 11 bases outside the gene matches. This CDR3 contains 16 residues. As DNA, the CDR3 is TGCAGTGCTAGAGATACGCGGGGGGCGGTTTGGAATGAGCAGTTCTTC. This codes for CSARDTRGAVWNEQFF.

Details on this clonotype: Just one base apart from a much larger clone, this may be a read error. The chain carries TRBV3-1 and TRBJ1-5; D gene unclear. The CDR3 extends over 13 amino acids. Germline CDR1 and CDR2: LGHDT and YNNKEL (reference sequence). CDR3 region: CAGSQDMIQPQHF. CDR3 DNA sequence: TGTGCCGGCAGCCAAGACATGATCCAGCCCCAGCATTTT. Together with reference TRBV3-1 and TRBJ1-5, the CDR3 gives the full variable domain: DTAVSQTPKYLVTQMGNDKSIKCEQNLGHDTMYWYKQDSKKFLKIMFSYNNKELIINETVPNRFSPKSPDKAHLNLHINSLELGDSAVYFCAGSQDMIQPQHFGDGTRLSIL.

This clonotype has only a few counts. The CDR3 spells CASSPRLAGDEQFF. The DNA for the CDR3 is TGTGCCAGCAGCCCCCGCTTAGCGGGGGACGAGCAGTTCTTC. V is TRBV7-7 and J is TRBJ2-1; TRBD2 agrees at 9 bases. Germline CDR1 and CDR2: SSHAT and FNYEAQ (reference sequence). This CDR3 is built from 14 residues. V lost 5 bases, J lost 10 bases, and 9 bases stayed unmatched.

This clonotype has more than one count but fewer than ten. The chain recombines TRBV5-1 with TRBJ1-6; D call uncertain. Trimming shortened V by 0 bases and J by 9 bases, and 10 bases separated the two germline ends. The germline V gene encodes CDR1 SGHRS and CDR2 YFSETQ. The CDR3 loop spans 14 amino acids. The DNA of the CDR3 is TGCGCCAGCAGCTTGGACCCGACGGGTTCACCCCTCCACTTT. Its translation is CASSLDPTGSPLHF.

The table lists this clonotype with many counts. The chain combines TRBV2 with TRBJ2-7; TRBD1 matches at 8 bases. CDR1 and CDR2 (germline): SNHLY, FYNNEI. The CDR3 extends over 13 amino acids. V was clipped by 3 bases and J by 6 bases; unmatched bases: 4. This CDR3 reads CASSEVTGGEQYV. The CDR3, as DNA: TGTGCCAGCAGTGAGGTAACAGGGGGCGAGCAGTACGTC.

The sample holds many counts of this clonotype. The chain combines TRBV6-5 with TRBJ2-7; 9 positions agree with TRBD1. The length of the CDR3 is 14 residues. Looked up from germline, CDR1 is MNHEY and CDR2 is SVGAGI. V gave up 6 bases and J gave up 4 bases; unmatched junction bases: 7. The CDR3 DNA follows: TGTGCCAGCAGACATGACAGGGGGGCATACGAGCAGTACTTC. The encoded protein is CASRHDRGAYEQYF.

In this sample, this clonotype turned up a few times. The V and J genes are TRBV6-5 and TRBJ1-2, with 11 positions matching TRBD1. Germline CDR1 reads MNHEY; CDR2 reads SVGAGI. V trimming: 4 bases; J trimming: 3 bases; junction bases outside the gene matches: 4. This CDR3 region has 15 residues. This CDR3 reads CASSWGQGGDYGYTF. The CDR3 DNA reads as TGTGCCAGCAGTTGGGGACAGGGGGGAGACTATGGCTACACCTTC.

DNA for the CDR3: TGCAGTGCTATTCTACCGGGACAGGGGGGCGAGCAGTACTTC. Amino acids: CSAILPGQGGEQYF. The chain has TRBV20-1 and TRBJ2-7; 11 nucleotides line up with TRBD1. Germline V gene lookup returns CDR1 DFQATT and CDR2 SNEGSKA (reference sequence). This CDR3 spans 14 amino acids. V was pared by 4 bases and J by 6 bases, with 8 bases of the junction left unmatched.

The chain recombines TRBV12-5 with TRBJ1-1; TRBD1 agrees at 8 bases. The trim removed 6 bases at V and 4 bases at J, leaving 13 bases unmatched. The CDR3 has 16 residues. In germline, CDR1 is LGHNT, CDR2 FRNRAP. CDR3 nucleotide sequence: TGTGCTAGTGGCCATGGGACAGGCCCTCGGGCCACTGAAGCTTTCTTT. This encodes CASGHGTGPRATEAFF.

This clonotype came up a few times. This chain joins TRBV20-1 and TRBJ2-7; D tentatively fits TRBD1 or TRBD2 (5 bases each). The CDR3 runs to 12 residues. Germline values: CDR1 DFQATT, CDR2 SNEGSKA (reference sequence). The germline V and J ends were trimmed by 6 bases and 2 bases, with 11 bases remaining between them. The CDR3 sequence is CSARDGPYEQYF. The CDR3 nucleotides read TGCAGTGCCAGGGACGGACCCTACGAGCAGTACTTC.